This T cell receptor (beta chain) stems from a study of cytomegalovirus exposure and HLA in healthy donors. Study-wide points: Specific recognition of CMV antigens was confirmed in vitro for a few chains (all CMV-associated). TCR beta chains numbering some 160 were designated cytomegalovirus-associated.

Healthy bone marrow donors supplied every sample. Amplification used 60 Vbeta primers and 13 Jbeta primers. Profiled with immunoSEQ multiplex PCR; TCRdb holds only in-frame clones, not every one. The data hold around 130,000 clones, with about 80% observed a single time. A note on this clone: The antigen is undetermined.

The length of the CDR3 is 16 residues. From germline, CDR1 is MNHEY and CDR2 SVGAGI. The ends lost 4 bases at V and 2 bases at J; junction bases unmatched: 6. The chain has TRBV6-5 and TRBJ2-2; 8 bases are shared with TRBD2. The clonotype was recovered from a man aged 40-50 years in good health and CMV-seronegative. The material sequenced was PBMCs. CDR3 nucleotides: TGTGCCAGCAGTTTCCATCGGGGGGGAAACACCGGGGAGCTGTTTTTT. It codes for CASSFHRGGNTGELFF.